The next 31 T cell receptor beta chains were all read from a single sample in a study of blood T cell repertoires in COVID-19. Data came from immunoSEQ multiplex PCR; TCRdb stores just in-frame clones and leaves some out. This table has about 50,000 clones, about 90% appearing once. Sequences were obtained from peripheral blood. These receptor sequences come from a human donor with active COVID-19. The donor label of this sample is uncertain.

The chain links TRBV4-1 to TRBJ2-3; TRBD2 agrees at 13 bases. The V gene's germline CDR1 is MGHRA and CDR2 YSYEKL. The V and J ends lost 1 base and 1 base, in that order; junction bases with no gene match: 8. The CDR3 contains 19 residues. In DNA, the CDR3 is TGCGCCAGCAGCCAAGGCTGGGCCGGACTAGCGGGGGGCACAGATACGCAGTATTTT. Translated: CASSQGWAGLAGGTDTQYF.

The chain combines TRBV27 with TRBJ1-2, with a weak D call TRBD1 (6 bases). Trimming took 3 bases from V and 6 from J, leaving 11 bases between them. Germline V CDR1 and CDR2: MNHEY, SMNVEV (reference sequence). The CDR3 totals 13 residues. In nucleotides, the CDR3 is TGTGCCAGCAGTTTCCCCGGACAGAATGGCTACACCTTC. Translating it yields CASSFPGQNGYTF.

V is TRBV6-4 and J is TRBJ1-4; D is undetermined. Germline-derived CDR1 and CDR2 are MRHNA and SNTAGT. Deletions cut 5 bases from V and 8 bases from J, with 15 bases between. The CDR3 is 14 amino acids. The CDR3 DNA is TGTGCCAGCAGTAGTCACGGGTTAGTCGAAAAACTGTTTTTT. It codes for CASSSHGLVEKLFF.

V is TRBV7-2 and J is TRBJ2-1, with D maybe TRBD2 (5 bases). CDR3 length: 13 residues. Germline V gene data show CDR1 as SGHTA and CDR2 as FQGNSA. V was cut by 5 bases and J by 7 bases, with 12 bases left in between. The CDR3 DNA follows: TGTGCCAGCAGCCCCCATCGGGGAAATGAGCAGTTCTTC. Translation: CASSPHRGNEQFF.

This clone has just a few counts. V and J are TRBV6-2 or TRBV6-3 and TRBJ1-5; D perhaps matches TRBD1 (6 bases). V was pared by 2 bases and J by 2 bases, with 16 bases between. Germline loops: CDR1 MNHEY, CDR2 SVGEGT. This CDR3 spans 17 amino acids. In DNA, the CDR3 is TGTGCCAGCAGTTACAGTCCGGACAGATTCCGCAATCAGCCCCAGCATTTT. Its protein is CASSYSPDRFRNQPQHF.

V and J are TRBV14 and TRBJ2-1; 14 bases match TRBD2. The V and J ends lost 5 bases and 0 bases, in that order; junction bases with no gene match: 12. Germline V lookup: CDR1 SGHDN, CDR2 FVKESK. This CDR3 contains 20 residues. The CDR3 DNA reads as TGTGCCAGCAGCGGACTAGCGGGGGGCTGGGGCTCCAACTCCTACAATGAGCAGTTCTTC. This encodes CASSGLAGGWGSNSYNEQFF.

The genes are TRBV3-1 (or the pseudogene TRBV3-2) and TRBJ2-1; possibly TRBD2 for D (6 bases). The CDR3 is 17 residues long. The germline V gene encodes CDR1 LGHDT and CDR2 YNNKEL (reference sequence). The ends were cut back, 0 bases at V and 5 bases at J, with 17 bases in the middle. In DNA form, the CDR3 reads TGTGCCAGCAGCCAAGATCTGGGACTTTTTACAAACAATGAGCAGTTCTTC. It translates to CASSQDLGLFTNNEQFF.

The V and J genes are TRBV5-4 and TRBJ2-5, with 15 bases that match TRBD2. Per germline, CDR1 SGHNT and CDR2 YYREEE (reference sequence). Germline trimming cut 4 bases from V and 5 bases from J; bases unmatched to any gene: 6. The length of the CDR3 is 16 residues. CDR3 sequence: CASSPRTSGGVETQYF. Written as DNA, the CDR3 is TGTGCCAGCAGCCCTCGGACTAGCGGGGGGGTTGAGACCCAGTACTTC. Supplemented by reference TRBV5-4 and TRBJ2-5, the full variable domain reads ETGVTQSPTHLIKTRGQQVTLRCSSQSGHNTVSWYQQALGQGPQFIFQYYREEENGRGNFPPRFSGLQFPNYSSELNVNALELDDSALYLCASSPRTSGGVETQYFGPGTRLLVL.

V usage is TRBV4-3 and J usage is TRBJ1-5, with TRBD1 as a possible D gene (5 bases). The CDR3 extends over 15 amino acids. Between the trimmed V and J ends, which lost 0 bases and 7 bases, there was a span of 13 bases. Germline lookup yields CDR1 LGHNA and CDR2 YSLEER. CDR3 sequence: CASSQEARVGQPQHF. CDR3 in DNA: TGCGCCAGCAGCCAAGAGGCCAGGGTCGGCCAGCCCCAGCATTTT.

CDR3 nucleotide sequence: TGTGCCAGCTCCGCAAATGTGGGGACAGAGGGGAACGAGCAGTACTTC. It encodes CASSANVGTEGNEQYF. J is TRBJ2-7 and V is TRBV18; 7 bases line up with TRBD1. Germline CDR1 KGHSH, CDR2 LQKENI. The CDR3 contains 16 residues. The V gene end was trimmed by 6 bases and the J gene end by 5 bases; junction bases not matched to a gene: 16.

This clone has a single count. This rearrangement joins TRBV21-1 to TRBJ2-3; the table's D call of TRBD2 was not tested on the DNA. TRBV21-1 is labeled a pseudogene. The CDR3 contains 18 residues. This CDR3 reads CASSRHPGGIPPTDTQYF. The DNA for the CDR3 is TGTGCCAGCAGCAGACACCCGGGGGGGATCCCCCCCACAGATACGCAGTATTTT.

The gene calls are TRBV5-6 and TRBJ1-3; D might be TRBD1 (6 bases). The ends were cut back, 2 bases at V and 2 bases at J, with 20 bases in the middle. In germline, CDR1 is SGHDT, CDR2 YYEEEE. This CDR3 is 18 amino acids long. This chain's CDR3 is CASSFRDTHRTTGNTIYF. In DNA form, the CDR3 reads TGTGCCAGCAGCTTCCGGGACACTCATCGAACGACTGGAAACACCATATATTTT. The full variable domain, in which reference TRBV5-6 and TRBJ1-3 provide the parts outside the CDR3, is DAGVTQSPTHLIKTRGQQVTLRCSPKSGHDTVSWYQQALGQGPQFIFQYYEEEERQRGNFPDRFSGHQFPNYSSELNVNALLLGDSALYLCASSFRDTHRTTGNTIYFGEGSWLTVV.

V gene TRBV7-2 combines with J gene TRBJ2-7; D perhaps matches TRBD1 (6 bases). There are 12 residues in the CDR3. V lost 4 bases, J lost 3 bases, and 7 bases lay in between. In germline, CDR1 is SGHTA, CDR2 FQGNSA. The CDR3 sequence: CASSSQGYEQYF. DNA of the CDR3: TGTGCCAGCAGCTCACAGGGCTACGAGCAGTACTTC.

This chain joins TRBV19 and TRBJ2-1; 8 nucleotides match TRBD2. Germline CDR1 and CDR2: LNHDA and SQIVND (reference sequence). Germline trimming cut 4 bases from V and 7 bases from J; bases unmatched to any gene: 12. CDR3 size: 16 residues. The CDR3 spells CASSRPAGAVPNEQFF. CDR3 nucleotides: TGTGCCAGTAGTAGACCAGCGGGAGCCGTACCAAATGAGCAGTTCTTC. Full variable domain (rest looked up from reference TRBV19 and TRBJ2-1): DGGITQSPKYLFRKEGQNVTLSCEQNLNHDAMYWYRQDPGQGLRLIYYSQIVNDFQKGDIAEGYSVSREKKESFPLTVTSAQKNPTAFYLCASSRPAGAVPNEQFFGPGTRLTVL.

CDR3 sequence reads: CASSITGGYEQYF. The CDR3 coding sequence is TGTGCCAGTAGTATTACGGGGGGTTACGAGCAGTACTTC. This chain links TRBV19 with TRBJ2-7; 7 bases line up with TRBD2. With V trimmed by 3 bases and J by 4 bases, 3 bases remained unmatched. The CDR3 extends over 13 amino acids. The germline CDR1 and CDR2 sequences are LNHDA and SQIVND (reference sequence). The full variable domain, its missing parts supplied by reference TRBV19 and TRBJ2-7, is DGGITQSPKYLFRKEGQNVTLSCEQNLNHDAMYWYRQDPGQGLRLIYYSQIVNDFQKGDIAEGYSVSREKKESFPLTVTSAQKNPTAFYLCASSITGGYEQYFGPGTRLTVT.

V is TRBV6-2 or TRBV6-3 and J is TRBJ2-7; a weak D match, TRBD2 (6 bases). CDR3 size: 17 residues. CDR1 and CDR2 (germline): MNHEY, SVGEGT. The V end was cut by 2 bases, the J end by 1 base, with 18 bases between. CDR3: CASSYTMAGRWSYEQYF. DNA of the CDR3: TGTGCCAGCAGTTACACGATGGCGGGGAGATGGTCCTACGAGCAGTACTTC.

The chain has TRBV11-3 and TRBJ2-7; D may be TRBD1 (7 bases). This CDR3 has 14 amino acids. V lost 1 base to trimming and J lost 5 bases, with 12 bases between them. Germline assignment: CDR1 SGHNT and CDR2 YENEEA. The CDR3 DNA follows: TGTGCCAGCAGCTTAGGAGCCAGGGGGGACGAGCAGTACTTC. This sequence encodes CASSLGARGDEQYF.

This clone was recorded once. The J gene is TRBJ2-7, the V gene TRBV7-8; TRBD1 aligns across 8 bases. The germline CDR1 and CDR2 sequences are SGHVS and FQNEAQ. V trimming: 3 bases; J trimming: 3 bases; junction bases outside the gene matches: 7. The CDR3 length is 15 residues. The chain's CDR3 is CASSFRTGFSYEQYF. The CDR3 DNA follows: TGTGCCAGCAGCTTCAGGACAGGGTTTAGCTACGAGCAGTACTTC.

This clone has just one count. This rearrangement joins TRBV5-6 to TRBJ1-2; D is possibly TRBD1 (5 bases). With 4 bases removed from V and 4 bases from J, the gap between germline ends came to 11 bases. Germline CDR1 and CDR2: SGHDT and YYEEEE. The CDR3 contains 13 residues. The CDR3 DNA reads as TGTGCCAGCAGCCCAGTGGGGGGCTATGGCTACACCTTC. Its protein is CASSPVGGYGYTF. Looking up the rest from reference TRBV5-6 and TRBJ1-2 gives the full variable domain: DAGVTQSPTHLIKTRGQQVTLRCSPKSGHDTVSWYQQALGQGPQFIFQYYEEEERQRGNFPDRFSGHQFPNYSSELNVNALLLGDSALYLCASSPVGGYGYTFGSGTRLTVV.

This rearrangement joins TRBV7-8 to TRBJ1-6; maybe TRBD1 (6 bases). This CDR3 is built from 16 residues. Trimming cost V 5 bases and J 0 bases, with 11 bases left between them. The germline V gene encodes CDR1 SGHVS and CDR2 FQNEAQ. CDR3: CASSQGQSSYNSPLHF. CDR3 coding DNA: TGTGCCAGCAGCCAAGGACAGTCCTCCTATAATTCACCCCTCCACTTT.

A few counts support this clone. The chain recombines TRBV3-1 (or the pseudogene TRBV3-2) with TRBJ1-2; TRBD1 might be the D (6 bases). This CDR3 spans 13 amino acids. Trimming shortened V by 3 bases and J by 6 bases, and 11 bases separated the two germline ends. CDR1 and CDR2 from the germline V gene are LGHDT and YNNKEL (reference sequence). The CDR3 protein is CASSHQGGHGYTF. In DNA, the CDR3 is TGTGCCAGCAGCCACCAAGGGGGTCATGGCTACACCTTC.

The chain combines TRBV25-1 with TRBJ2-7; 8 bases fit TRBD2. Germline-derived CDR1 and CDR2 are MGHDK and SYGVNS. There are 15 residues in the CDR3. V dropped 7 bases and J dropped 4; count of bases not matched to a gene: 12. The chain's CDR3 is CASKGGAGDPYEQYF. For the CDR3, the DNA is TGTGCCAGCAAGGGAGGAGCGGGGGACCCTTACGAGCAGTACTTC.

The chain recombines TRBV19 with TRBJ1-2; D might be TRBD1 (6 bases). The CDR3 length is 11 residues. V lost 8 bases, J lost 6 bases, and 10 bases lay in between. CDR1 and CDR2 (germline): LNHDA, SQIVND (reference sequence). The CDR3 sequence is CASLTGNGYTF. The CDR3 DNA reads as TGTGCCAGTCTCACAGGGAATGGCTACACCTTC.

The gene calls are TRBV2 and TRBJ1-3; 7 bases are a match to TRBD1. The V gene's germline CDR1 is SNHLY and CDR2 FYNNEI. Trimming at V came to 5 bases and at J to 1 base, leaving 5 bases not matched to a gene. The CDR3 loop spans 15 amino acids. The CDR3 sequence: CASSRTGSSGNTIYF. As DNA, the CDR3 is TGTGCCAGCAGTCGGACAGGATCTTCTGGAAACACCATATATTTT. Using reference TRBV2 and TRBJ1-3 for the parts outside the CDR3, the full variable domain is EPEVTQTPSHQVTQMGQEVILRCVPISNHLYFYWYRQILGQKVEFLVSFYNNEISEKSEIFDDQFSVERPDGSNFTLKIRSTKLEDSAMYFCASSRTGSSGNTIYFGEGSWLTVV.

The chain employs TRBV3-1 (or the pseudogene TRBV3-2) and TRBJ1-2; no reliable D call. The CDR3 runs to 13 residues. Germline values: CDR1 LGHDT, CDR2 YNNKEL (reference sequence). The germline V and J ends were trimmed by 0 bases and 5 bases, with 7 bases remaining between them. This CDR3 reads CASSQDWQYGYTF. The DNA of the CDR3 is TGTGCCAGCAGCCAAGATTGGCAGTATGGCTACACCTTC.

The chain recombines TRBV7-3 with TRBJ2-1; D gene unclear. Germline values: CDR1 SGHTA, CDR2 FQGTGA. This CDR3 has 13 amino acids. Trimming cost V 5 bases and J 7 bases, with 12 bases left between them. The CDR3 protein is CASSALSANEQFF. CDR3 DNA sequence: TGTGCCAGCAGCGCGCTTAGTGCAAATGAGCAGTTCTTC.

The chain links TRBV6-1 to TRBJ1-2, with 7 bases identical to TRBD1. V shed 3 bases, J shed 1 base, and the junction held 11 bases outside the gene matches. CDR3 length: 17 residues. Germline V gene lookup returns CDR1 MNHNS and CDR2 SASEGT. Written as DNA, the CDR3 is TGTGCCAGCAGTGAGGACCTCAGGGGGATTGTTAACTATGGCTACACCTTC. It yields the protein CASSEDLRGIVNYGYTF.

The rearrangement uses TRBV11-3 and TRBJ2-2; no clear D gene. CDR3 length: 17 amino acids. Germline CDR1 SGHNT, CDR2 YENEEA. Trimming took off 4 bases at V and 1 base at J, with 16 bases between the two ends. The chain's CDR3 is CASSSPNPRGNTGELFF. The CDR3 DNA reads TGTGCCAGCAGCTCGCCCAACCCGCGAGGGAACACCGGGGAGCTGTTTTTT. Variable domain in full (rest from reference TRBV11-3 and TRBJ2-2): EAGVVQSPRYKIIEKKQPVAFWCNPISGHNTLYWYLQNLGQGPELLIRYENEEAVDDSQLPKDRFSAERLKGVDSTLKIQPAELGDSAVYLCASSSPNPRGNTGELFFGEGSRLTVL.

The gene calls are TRBV7-2 and TRBJ2-2, with 11 positions matching TRBD2. CDR1 is SGHTA, CDR2 FQGNSA, per germline. CDR3 length equals 16 residues. Losses at the gene ends were 3 bases for V and 3 bases for J; bases not matched to a gene: 3. Here the CDR3 reads CASSFTSGGYTGELFF. The CDR3 DNA reads as TGTGCCAGCAGCTTTACTAGCGGGGGATACACCGGGGAGCTGTTTTTT.

The chain carries TRBV2 and TRBJ1-1; D unresolved. V was trimmed by 2 bases and J by 5 bases, leaving 15 bases between them. This CDR3 comprises 15 residues. Per the germline V gene, CDR1 is SNHLY and CDR2 is FYNNEI. CDR3 region: CASSEQSGTGTEAFF. As DNA, the CDR3 is TGTGCCAGCAGTGAACAGTCGGGCACGGGGACTGAAGCTTTCTTT. The complete variable domain, with remaining parts taken from reference TRBV2 and TRBJ1-1, reads EPEVTQTPSHQVTQMGQEVILRCVPISNHLYFYWYRQILGQKVEFLVSFYNNEISEKSEIFDDQFSVERPDGSNFTLKIRSTKLEDSAMYFCASSEQSGTGTEAFFGQGTRLTVV.

V usage is TRBV2 and J usage is TRBJ2-7; 10 nucleotides match TRBD1. V shed 6 bases and J 4 bases; nucleotides not matched to a gene: 9. Germline CDR1 and CDR2: SNHLY and FYNNEI. The length of the CDR3 is 15 residues. The CDR3 nucleotides read TGTGCCAGCAGGATGGACAGGGGGACCCGGTACGAGCAGTACTTC. It translates to CASRMDRGTRYEQYF. Complete variable domain (other parts from reference TRBV2 and TRBJ2-7): EPEVTQTPSHQVTQMGQEVILRCVPISNHLYFYWYRQILGQKVEFLVSFYNNEISEKSEIFDDQFSVERPDGSNFTLKIRSTKLEDSAMYFCASRMDRGTRYEQYFGPGTRLTVT.